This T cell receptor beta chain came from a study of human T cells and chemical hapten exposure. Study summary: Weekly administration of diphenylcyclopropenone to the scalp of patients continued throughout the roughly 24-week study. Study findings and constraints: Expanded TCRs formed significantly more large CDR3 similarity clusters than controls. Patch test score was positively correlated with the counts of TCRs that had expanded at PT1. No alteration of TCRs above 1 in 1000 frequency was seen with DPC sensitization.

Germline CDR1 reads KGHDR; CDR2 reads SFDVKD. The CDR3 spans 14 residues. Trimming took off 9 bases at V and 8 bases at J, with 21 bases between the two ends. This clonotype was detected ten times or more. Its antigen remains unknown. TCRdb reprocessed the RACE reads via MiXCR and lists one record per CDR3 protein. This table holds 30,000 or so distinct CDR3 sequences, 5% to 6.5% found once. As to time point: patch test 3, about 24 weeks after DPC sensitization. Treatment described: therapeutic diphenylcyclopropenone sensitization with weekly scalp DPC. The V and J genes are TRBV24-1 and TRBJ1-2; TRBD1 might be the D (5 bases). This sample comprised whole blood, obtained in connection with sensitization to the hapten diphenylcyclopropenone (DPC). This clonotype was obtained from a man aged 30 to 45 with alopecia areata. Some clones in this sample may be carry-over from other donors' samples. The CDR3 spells CATRGDGALGGYTF. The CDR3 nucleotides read TGTGCCACCCGAGGGGACGGAGCTTTGGGCGGCTACACCTTC.